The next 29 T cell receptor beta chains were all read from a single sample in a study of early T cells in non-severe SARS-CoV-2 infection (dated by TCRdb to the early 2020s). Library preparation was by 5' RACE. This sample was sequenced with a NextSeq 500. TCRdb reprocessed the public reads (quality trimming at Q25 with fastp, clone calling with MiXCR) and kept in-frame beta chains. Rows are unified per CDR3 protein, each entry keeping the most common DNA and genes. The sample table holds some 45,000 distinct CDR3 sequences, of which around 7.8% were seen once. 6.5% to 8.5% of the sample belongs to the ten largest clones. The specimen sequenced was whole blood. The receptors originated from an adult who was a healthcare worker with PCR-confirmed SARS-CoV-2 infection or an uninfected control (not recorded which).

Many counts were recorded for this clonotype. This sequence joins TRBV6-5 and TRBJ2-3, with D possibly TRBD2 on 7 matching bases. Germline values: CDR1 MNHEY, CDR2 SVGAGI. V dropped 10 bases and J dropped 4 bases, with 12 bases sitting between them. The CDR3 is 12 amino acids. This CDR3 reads CAIRGASDTQYF. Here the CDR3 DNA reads TGTGCCATTCGGGGGGCCTCAGATACGCAGTATTTT.

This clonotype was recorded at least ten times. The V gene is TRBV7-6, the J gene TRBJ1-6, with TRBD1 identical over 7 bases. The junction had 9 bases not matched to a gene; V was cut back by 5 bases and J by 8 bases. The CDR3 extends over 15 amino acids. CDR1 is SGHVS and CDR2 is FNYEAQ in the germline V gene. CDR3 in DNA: TGTGCCAGCAGCCCCAAGACAGGGTTTGATTCACCCCTCCACTTT. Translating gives CASSPKTGFDSPLHF.

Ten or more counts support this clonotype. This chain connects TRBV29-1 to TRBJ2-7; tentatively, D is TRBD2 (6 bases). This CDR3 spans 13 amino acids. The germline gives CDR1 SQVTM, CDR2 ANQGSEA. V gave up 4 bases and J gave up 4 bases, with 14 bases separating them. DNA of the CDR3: TGCAGCGTTGCTGGAGGGGATACATACGAGCAGTACTTC. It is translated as CSVAGGDTYEQYF.

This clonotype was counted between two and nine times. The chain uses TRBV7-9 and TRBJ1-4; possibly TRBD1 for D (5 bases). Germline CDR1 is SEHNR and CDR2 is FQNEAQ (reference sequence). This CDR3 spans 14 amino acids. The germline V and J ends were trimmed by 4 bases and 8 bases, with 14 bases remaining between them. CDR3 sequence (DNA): TGTGCCAGCAGCTCTTCAAGGGGTTCCGAAAAACTGTTTTTT. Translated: CASSSSRGSEKLFF. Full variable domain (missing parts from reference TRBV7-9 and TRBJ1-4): DTGVSQNPRHKITKRGQNVTFRCDPISEHNRLYWYRQTLGQGPEFLTYFQNEAQLEKSRLLSDRFSAERPKGSFSTLEIQRTEQGDSAMYLCASSSSRGSEKLFFGSGTQLSVL.

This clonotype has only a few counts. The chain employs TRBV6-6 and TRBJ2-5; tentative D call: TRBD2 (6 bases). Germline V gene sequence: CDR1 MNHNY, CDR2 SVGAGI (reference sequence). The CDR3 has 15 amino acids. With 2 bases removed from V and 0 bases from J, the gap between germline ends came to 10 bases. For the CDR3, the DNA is TGTGCCAGCAGTTACCCGGCGGGGTACCAAGAGACCCAGTACTTC. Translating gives CASSYPAGYQETQYF.

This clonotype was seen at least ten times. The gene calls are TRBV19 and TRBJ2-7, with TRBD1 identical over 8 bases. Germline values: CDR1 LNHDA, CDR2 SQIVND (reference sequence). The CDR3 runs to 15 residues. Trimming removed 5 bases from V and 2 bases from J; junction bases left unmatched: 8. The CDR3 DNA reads TGTGCCAGTAGTTCCGACAGGGGAAAGACCTACGAGCAGTACTTC. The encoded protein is CASSSDRGKTYEQYF.

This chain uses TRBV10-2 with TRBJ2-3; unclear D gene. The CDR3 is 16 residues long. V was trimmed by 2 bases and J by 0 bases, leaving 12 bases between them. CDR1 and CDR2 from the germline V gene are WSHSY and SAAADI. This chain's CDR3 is CASSERKGSSTDTQYF. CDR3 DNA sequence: TGCGCCAGCAGTGAGAGGAAGGGTTCTAGCACAGATACGCAGTATTTT.

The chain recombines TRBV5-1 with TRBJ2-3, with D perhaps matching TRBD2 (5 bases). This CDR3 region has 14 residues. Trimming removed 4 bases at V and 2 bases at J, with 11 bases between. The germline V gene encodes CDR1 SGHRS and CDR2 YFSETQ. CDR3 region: CASSRGSYTDTQYF. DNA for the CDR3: TGCGCCAGCAGCCGAGGGTCATACACAGATACGCAGTATTTT.

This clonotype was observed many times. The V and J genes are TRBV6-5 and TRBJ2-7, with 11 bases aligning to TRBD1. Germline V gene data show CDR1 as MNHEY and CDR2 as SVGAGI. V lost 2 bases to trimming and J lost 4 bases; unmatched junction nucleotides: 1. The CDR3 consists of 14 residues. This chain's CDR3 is CASSYGTGGYEQYF. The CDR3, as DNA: TGTGCCAGCAGTTACGGGACAGGGGGGTACGAGCAGTACTTC.

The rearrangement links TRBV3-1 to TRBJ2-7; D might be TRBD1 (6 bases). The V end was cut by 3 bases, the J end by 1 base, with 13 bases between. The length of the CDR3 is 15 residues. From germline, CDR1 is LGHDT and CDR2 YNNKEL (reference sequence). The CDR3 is CASSHDPGQSYEQYF. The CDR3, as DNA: TGTGCCAGCAGCCACGATCCCGGACAGTCCTACGAGCAGTACTTC.

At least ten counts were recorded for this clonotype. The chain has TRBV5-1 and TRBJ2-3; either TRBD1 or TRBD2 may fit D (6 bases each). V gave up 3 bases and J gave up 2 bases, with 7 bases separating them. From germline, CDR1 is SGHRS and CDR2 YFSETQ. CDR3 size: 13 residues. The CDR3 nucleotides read TGCGCCAGCAGCTGGGGGGCCACAGATACGCAGTATTTT. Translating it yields CASSWGATDTQYF.

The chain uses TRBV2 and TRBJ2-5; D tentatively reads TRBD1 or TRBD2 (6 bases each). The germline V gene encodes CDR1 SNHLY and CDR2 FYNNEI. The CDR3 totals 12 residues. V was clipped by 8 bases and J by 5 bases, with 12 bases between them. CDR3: CASDGGPETQYF. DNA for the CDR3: TGTGCCAGCGACGGGGGCCCGGAGACCCAGTACTTC.

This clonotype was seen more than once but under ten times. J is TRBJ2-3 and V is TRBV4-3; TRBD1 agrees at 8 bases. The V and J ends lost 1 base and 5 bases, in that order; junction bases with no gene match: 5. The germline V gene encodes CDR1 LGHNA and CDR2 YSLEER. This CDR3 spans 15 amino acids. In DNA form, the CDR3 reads TGCGCCAGCAGCCAAGTACAGGGGGGCGAAGATACGCAGTATTTT. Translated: CASSQVQGGEDTQYF.

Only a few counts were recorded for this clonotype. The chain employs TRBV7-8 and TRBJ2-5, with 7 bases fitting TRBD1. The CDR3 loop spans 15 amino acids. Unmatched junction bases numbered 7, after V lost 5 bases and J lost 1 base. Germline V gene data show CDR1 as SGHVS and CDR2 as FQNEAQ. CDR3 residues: CASSQRQGRQETQYF. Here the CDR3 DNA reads TGTGCCAGCAGCCAAAGACAGGGTCGCCAAGAGACCCAGTACTTC.

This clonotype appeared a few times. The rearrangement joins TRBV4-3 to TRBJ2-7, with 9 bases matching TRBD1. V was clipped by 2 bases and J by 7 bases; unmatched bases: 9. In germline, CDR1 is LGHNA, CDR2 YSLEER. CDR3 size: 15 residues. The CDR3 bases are TGCGCCAGCAGCCAACTGACAGGACAGGGGACAGAGCAGTACTTC. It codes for CASSQLTGQGTEQYF.

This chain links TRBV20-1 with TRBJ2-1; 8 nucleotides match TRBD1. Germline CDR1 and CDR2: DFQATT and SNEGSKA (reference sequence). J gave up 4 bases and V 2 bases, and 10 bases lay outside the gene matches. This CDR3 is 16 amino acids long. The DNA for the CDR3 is TGCAGTGCTAGACTGCCTGGCCGGGACAGGTACAATGAGCAGTTCTTC. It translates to CSARLPGRDRYNEQFF.

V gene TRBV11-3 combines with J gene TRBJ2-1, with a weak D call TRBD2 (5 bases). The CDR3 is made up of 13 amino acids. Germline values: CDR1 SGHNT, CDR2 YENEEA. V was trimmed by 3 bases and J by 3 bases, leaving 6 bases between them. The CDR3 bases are TGTGCCAGCAGCTTCGGAGGCTACAATGAGCAGTTCTTC. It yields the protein CASSFGGYNEQFF.

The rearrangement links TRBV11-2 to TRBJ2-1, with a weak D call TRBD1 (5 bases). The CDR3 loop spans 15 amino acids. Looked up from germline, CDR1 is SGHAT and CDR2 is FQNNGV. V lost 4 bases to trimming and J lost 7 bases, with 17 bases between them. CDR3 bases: TGTGCCAGCAGCTCTCTGGGGCAGGGAAGGAATGAGCAGTTCTTC. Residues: CASSSLGQGRNEQFF.

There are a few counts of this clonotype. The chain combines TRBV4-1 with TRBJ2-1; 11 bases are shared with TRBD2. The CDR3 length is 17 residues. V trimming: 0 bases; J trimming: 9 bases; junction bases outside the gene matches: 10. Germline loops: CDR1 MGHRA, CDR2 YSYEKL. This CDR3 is CASSQEPSGGPWGEQFF. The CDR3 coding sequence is TGCGCCAGCAGCCAAGAGCCTAGCGGGGGGCCTTGGGGTGAGCAGTTCTTC.

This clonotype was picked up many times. DNA for the CDR3: TGTGCCAGCTCCCGTCAGACTAACTATGGCTACACCTTC. It yields the protein CASSRQTNYGYTF. This chain connects TRBV7-2 to TRBJ1-2; D unresolved. Germline-derived CDR1 and CDR2 are SGHTA and FQGNSA. V was cut by 8 bases and J by 0 bases, with 10 bases left in between. This CDR3 has 13 amino acids. Full variable domain (outside the CDR3, taken from reference TRBV7-2 and TRBJ1-2): GAGVSQSPSNKVTEKGKDVELRCDPISGHTALYWYRQSLGQGLEFLIYFQGNSAPDKSGLPSDRFSAERTGGSVSTLTIQRTQQEDSAVYLCASSRQTNYGYTFGSGTRLTVV.

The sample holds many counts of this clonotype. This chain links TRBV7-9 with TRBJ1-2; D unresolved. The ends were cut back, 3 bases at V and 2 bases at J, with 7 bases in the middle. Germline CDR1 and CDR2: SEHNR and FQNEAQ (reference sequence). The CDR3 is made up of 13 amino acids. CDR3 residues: CASSFQKNYGYTF. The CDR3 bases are TGTGCCAGCAGCTTCCAGAAAAACTATGGCTACACCTTC.

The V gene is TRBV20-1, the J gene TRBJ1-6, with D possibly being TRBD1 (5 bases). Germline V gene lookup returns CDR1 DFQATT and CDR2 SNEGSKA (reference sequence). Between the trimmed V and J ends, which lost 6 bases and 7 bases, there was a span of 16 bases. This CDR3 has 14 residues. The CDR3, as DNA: TGCAGTGCCCGGGACCATAAAGGGAATTCACCCCTCCACTTT. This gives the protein CSARDHKGNSPLHF.

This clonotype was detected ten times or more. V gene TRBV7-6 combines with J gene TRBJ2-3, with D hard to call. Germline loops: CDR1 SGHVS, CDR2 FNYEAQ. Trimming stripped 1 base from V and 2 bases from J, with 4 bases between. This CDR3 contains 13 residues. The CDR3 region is CASSLVDTDTQYF. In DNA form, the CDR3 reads TGTGCCAGCAGCTTAGTAGACACAGATACGCAGTATTTT. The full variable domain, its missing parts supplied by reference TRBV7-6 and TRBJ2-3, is GAGVSQSPRYKVTKRGQDVALRCDPISGHVSLYWYRQALGQGPEFLTYFNYEAQQDKSGLPNDRFSAERPEGSISTLTIQRTEQRDSAMYRCASSLVDTDTQYFGPGTRLTVL.

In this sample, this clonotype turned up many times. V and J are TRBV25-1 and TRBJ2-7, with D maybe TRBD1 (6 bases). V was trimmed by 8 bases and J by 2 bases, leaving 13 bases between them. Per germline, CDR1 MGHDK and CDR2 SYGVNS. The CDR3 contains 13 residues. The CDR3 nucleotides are TGTGCCAGCCAGGCGACAGGAACCTACGAGCAGTACTTC. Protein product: CASQATGTYEQYF.

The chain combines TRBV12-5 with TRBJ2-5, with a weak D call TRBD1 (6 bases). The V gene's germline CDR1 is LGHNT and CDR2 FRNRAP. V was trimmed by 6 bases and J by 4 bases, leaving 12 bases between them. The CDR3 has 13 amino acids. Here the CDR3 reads CASGRGHAETQYF. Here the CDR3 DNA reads TGTGCTAGTGGGAGGGGACATGCAGAGACCCAGTACTTC. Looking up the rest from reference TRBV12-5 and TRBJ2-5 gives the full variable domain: DARVTQTPRHKVTEMGQEVTMRCQPILGHNTVFWYRQTMMQGLELLAYFRNRAPLDDSGMPKDRFSAEMPDATLATLKIQPSEPRDSAVYFCASGRGHAETQYFGPGTRLLVL.

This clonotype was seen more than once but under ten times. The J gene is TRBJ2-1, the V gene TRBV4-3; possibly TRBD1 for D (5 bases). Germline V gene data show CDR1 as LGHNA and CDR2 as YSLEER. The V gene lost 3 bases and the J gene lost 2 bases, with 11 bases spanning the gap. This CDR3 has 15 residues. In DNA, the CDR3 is TGCGCCAGCAGCCATGAATTGACAGCCTACAATGAGCAGTTCTTC. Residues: CASSHELTAYNEQFF.

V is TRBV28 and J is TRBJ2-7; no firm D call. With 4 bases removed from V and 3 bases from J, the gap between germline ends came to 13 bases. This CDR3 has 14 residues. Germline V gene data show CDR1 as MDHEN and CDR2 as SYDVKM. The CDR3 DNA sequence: TGTGCCAGCAGTTATGATCTACCCCGCTACGAGCAGTACTTC. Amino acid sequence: CASSYDLPRYEQYF.

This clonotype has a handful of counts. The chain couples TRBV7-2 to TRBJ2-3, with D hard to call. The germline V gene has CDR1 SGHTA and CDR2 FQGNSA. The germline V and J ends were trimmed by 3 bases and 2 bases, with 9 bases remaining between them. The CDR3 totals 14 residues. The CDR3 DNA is TGTGCCAGCAGCTTGTCTCTACTCACAGATACGCAGTATTTT. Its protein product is CASSLSLLTDTQYF.

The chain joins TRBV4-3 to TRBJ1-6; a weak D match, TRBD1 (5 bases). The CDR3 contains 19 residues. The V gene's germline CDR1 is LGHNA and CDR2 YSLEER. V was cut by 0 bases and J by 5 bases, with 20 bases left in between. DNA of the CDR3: TGCGCCAGCAGCCAAGATATCCCCAGGTCGGTGGGGCATAATTCACCCCTCCACTTT. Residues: CASSQDIPRSVGHNSPLHF.